A single sample gave rise to the 20 T cell receptor beta chains below, sequenced in a study of prognosis after radiotherapy for stage I lung cancer. Template was genomic DNA; TCR beta CDR3 amplified in two multiplex PCR rounds. Initially, in first-round PCR, primers specific to each TRBV and TRBJ gene were used. TCRdb fed the multiplex PCR reads into MiXCR, producing one record per CDR3 protein. The repertoire consists of under 30,000 distinct CDR3 sequences, with 31% occurring once and the leading ten covering over 10%. Source: PBMCs, taken before or after stereotactic body radiation therapy (not recorded which). Every receptor here comes from a donor over 45 with non-small cell lung cancer.

This clonotype was seen at least ten times. The CDR3 is CASNSGMSYGYTF. The CDR3 nucleotides read TGTGCCAGCAACTCGGGGATGAGCTATGGCTACACCTTC. The V and J genes are TRBV28 and TRBJ1-2; D unresolved. CDR1 MDHEN and CDR2 SYDVKM come from the germline V gene. The CDR3 covers 13 residues. V dropped 7 bases and J dropped 4 bases, with 13 bases sitting between them.

Comment on this clonotype: This likely traces to a read error, being one base from a far larger clone. The chain recombines TRBV6-4 with TRBJ1-2; D gene unclear. The ends were cut back, 5 bases at V and 5 bases at J, with 15 bases in the middle. There are 14 residues in the CDR3. Per germline, CDR1 MRHNA and CDR2 SNTAGT. The CDR3 protein is CASSYAERVYGYTF. Here the CDR3 DNA reads TGTGCCAGCAGTTACGCGGAAAGGGTGTATGGCTACACCTTC.

Ten or more counts support this clonotype. This chain joins TRBV6-5 and TRBJ2-7, with a tentative D call TRBD1 (8 bases). Deletions cut 0 bases from V and 0 bases from J, with 15 bases between. Germline CDR1 MNHEY, CDR2 SVGAGI. The CDR3 is 17 amino acids. This chain's CDR3 is CASSYSSGTGSSYEQYF. CDR3 coding DNA: TGTGCCAGCAGTTACTCGAGCGGGACAGGTTCCTCCTACGAGCAGTACTTC.

This clonotype occurred a few times. This could be a read error, since a much larger clone is one nucleotide away. The CDR3: CASRDPGIGADTQYF. CDR3 in DNA: TGTGCCAGCAGGGACCCAGGAATAGGCGCAGATACGCAGTATTTT. This chain connects TRBV2 to TRBJ2-3; D uncertain. Germline lookup yields CDR1 SNHLY and CDR2 FYNNEI. Trimming pared 6 bases from V and 4 bases from J, leaving 17 bases between. The CDR3 consists of 15 residues.

This clonotype appeared many times. The chain links TRBV7-9 to TRBJ2-5; 11 bases line up with TRBD1. The CDR3 runs to 15 residues. Looked up from germline, CDR1 is SEHNR and CDR2 is FQNEAQ (reference sequence). J was trimmed by 6 bases and V by 0 bases; bases with no gene match: 3. In DNA, the CDR3 is TGTGCCAGCAGCTTAGCAGGGACAGGGGGGAAGACCCAGTACTTC. This encodes CASSLAGTGGKTQYF.

In its sample, this clonotype was seen many times. This chain uses TRBV12-3 or TRBV12-4 with TRBJ1-5, with TRBD1 matching 8 bases. With 6 bases clipped from V and 4 bases from J, the junction kept 2 bases outside the gene matches. The CDR3 loop spans 13 amino acids. This chain's CDR3 is CASRRQGNQPQHF. CDR3 DNA: TGTGCCAGCAGAAGACAGGGGAATCAGCCCCAGCATTTT.

As regards this clonotype: A far larger clone is a single base away, which makes a read error likely. The chain employs TRBV6-6 and TRBJ2-3, with TRBD2 matching over 8 bases. The germline CDR1 and CDR2 sequences are MNHNY and SVGAGI (reference sequence). The J segment lost 2 bases and the V segment lost 6 bases, leaving 13 bases of the junction unmatched. This CDR3 comprises 17 residues. The DNA of the CDR3 is TGTGCCAGCAGCACAACAGGGACTAGAGGAGTCACAGATACGCAGTATTTT. Amino acids: CASSTTGTRGVTDTQYF.

In regard to this clonotype: It is likely a read error: a sequence one base away is far more abundant. J is TRBJ2-3 and V is TRBV7-2; D unclear. V was clipped by 5 bases and J by 5 bases, with 20 bases between them. The CDR3 is 16 amino acids. Germline loops: CDR1 SGHTA, CDR2 FQGNSA. For the CDR3, the DNA is TGTGCCAGCAGCCCTCGGACCGCCCTCAGTGGAGATACGCAGTATTTT. Translated, it gives CASSPRTALSGDTQYF.

This clonotype was picked up many times. This chain uses TRBV5-1 with TRBJ2-3; D is uncertain. V lost 0 bases and J 6 bases, leaving 8 bases between the germline ends. Germline V lookup: CDR1 SGHRS, CDR2 YFSETQ. This CDR3 has 13 residues. CDR3 nucleotide sequence: TGCGCCAGCAGCTTGGGGACCCGGGATACGCAGTATTTT. It codes for CASSLGTRDTQYF. The variable domain in full, completed from reference TRBV5-1 and TRBJ2-3, reads KAGVTQTPRYLIKTRGQQVTLSCSPISGHRSVSWYQQTPGQGLQFLFEYFSETQRNKGNFPGRFSGRQFSNSRSEMNVSTLELGDSALYLCASSLGTRDTQYFGPGTRLTVL.

As for this clonotype: This may be a read error: a much more frequent sequence differs by one nucleotide. The CDR3 region has the DNA TGCAGCGTTGAAACGGTAGCGGGGGATACCCAGTACTTC. Its protein product is CSVETVAGDTQYF. The J gene is TRBJ2-5, the V gene TRBV29-1, with TRBD2 matching 9 bases. Germline CDR1 SQVTM, CDR2 ANQGSEA. There are 13 residues in the CDR3. J was trimmed by 8 bases and V by 2 bases; bases with no gene match: 6.

V and J are TRBV5-5 and TRBJ1-6; 7 nucleotides match TRBD1. V lost 5 bases to trimming and J lost 8 bases; unmatched junction nucleotides: 4. Germline V gene sequence: CDR1 SGHKS, CDR2 YYEKEE (reference sequence). There are 13 residues in the CDR3. The CDR3 nucleotides are TGTGCCAGCAGGAGAGACAGGGATTCACCCCTCCACTTT. It codes for CASRRDRDSPLHF.

V gene TRBV20-1 combines with J gene TRBJ2-3; 8 bases align to TRBD2. V was clipped by 3 bases and J by 1 base; unmatched bases: 12. The germline CDR1 and CDR2 sequences are DFQATT and SNEGSKA (reference sequence). The CDR3 has 17 amino acids. The CDR3 is CSASGQRGSFGTDTQYF. DNA of the CDR3: TGCAGTGCTAGCGGTCAGCGGGGGTCCTTCGGCACAGATACGCAGTATTTT.

In its sample, this clonotype was seen many times. This chain joins TRBV30 and TRBJ2-5, with 10 bases lining up with TRBD2. The CDR3 consists of 14 residues. Germline V gene sequence: CDR1 GTSNPN, CDR2 SVGIG (reference sequence). After removal of 6 bases from V and 2 bases from J, the junction contained 6 bases not matched to a gene. The CDR3, as DNA: TGTGCCTGCCTCGAGCGGGGGGGTCAAGAGACCCAGTACTTC. Its translation: CACLERGGQETQYF.

This clonotype showed up many times. The genes are TRBV2 and TRBJ2-1, with a weak D call TRBD2 (6 bases). Deletions cut 2 bases from V and 3 bases from J, with 11 bases between. Germline-derived CDR1 and CDR2 are SNHLY and FYNNEI. The CDR3 consists of 15 residues. The CDR3 here is CASSETPGGYNEQFF. CDR3 bases: TGTGCCAGCAGTGAAACTCCCGGGGGCTACAATGAGCAGTTCTTC.

This clonotype was observed at least ten times. CDR3: CASSDRGGTNEKLFF. CDR3 bases: TGTGCCAGCAGCGACAGGGGAGGAACTAATGAAAAACTGTTTTTT. V usage is TRBV11-2 and J usage is TRBJ1-4, with 8 nucleotides matching TRBD1. CDR3 length: 15 amino acids. The germline CDR1 and CDR2 sequences are SGHAT and FQNNGV. Trimming took 5 bases from V and 1 from J; bases not matched to a gene: 3.

This clonotype was recorded at least ten times. This chain uses TRBV11-3 with TRBJ2-1, with TRBD2 as a possible D gene (6 bases). CDR1 is SGHNT and CDR2 is YENEEA in the germline V gene. Trimming left V 3 bases short and J 2 bases short, with 11 bases between. The CDR3 is made up of 15 amino acids. DNA for the CDR3: TGTGCCAGCAGCTTCGGACTATTGGCCTACAATGAGCAGTTCTTC. This codes for CASSFGLLAYNEQFF. Full variable domain (outside the CDR3, taken from reference TRBV11-3 and TRBJ2-1): EAGVVQSPRYKIIEKKQPVAFWCNPISGHNTLYWYLQNLGQGPELLIRYENEEAVDDSQLPKDRFSAERLKGVDSTLKIQPAELGDSAVYLCASSFGLLAYNEQFFGPGTRLTVL.

To note about this clonotype: One base separates it from a far larger clone, so it is likely a read error. The chain combines TRBV7-9 with TRBJ1-3, with unresolved D. In germline, CDR1 is SEHNR, CDR2 FQNEAQ (reference sequence). V was pared by 3 bases and J by 0 bases, with 15 bases between. CDR3 length: 17 amino acids. The chain's CDR3 is CASSLWCSGLSGNTIYF. DNA of the CDR3: TGTGCCAGCAGCTTGTGGTGCAGCGGGCTCTCTGGAAACACCATATATTTT.

This clonotype was seen ten or more times. The chain recombines TRBV3-1 with TRBJ2-5; D remains unclear. Germline V gene data show CDR1 as LGHDT and CDR2 as YNNKEL (reference sequence). There are 13 residues in the CDR3. The germline V and J ends were trimmed by 5 bases and 5 bases, with 12 bases remaining between them. This CDR3 is CASSYWVGETQYF. The CDR3 nucleotides read TGTGCCAGCAGCTACTGGGTCGGCGAGACCCAGTACTTC.

This clonotype was detected ten times or more. The chain carries TRBV5-4 and TRBJ1-1; a weak D match, TRBD1 (6 bases). Per the germline V gene, CDR1 is SGHNT and CDR2 is YYREEE (reference sequence). Trimming removed 4 bases at V and 5 bases at J, with 15 bases between. CDR3 length: 14 residues. This CDR3 reads CASSRWGARTEAFF. The CDR3 nucleotides read TGTGCCAGCAGCCGTTGGGGGGCGAGAACTGAAGCTTTCTTT. The entire variable domain, with the rest obtained from reference TRBV5-4 and TRBJ1-1, is as follows: ETGVTQSPTHLIKTRGQQVTLRCSSQSGHNTVSWYQQALGQGPQFIFQYYREEENGRGNFPPRFSGLQFPNYSSELNVNALELDDSALYLCASSRWGARTEAFFGQGTRLTVV.

The chain carries TRBV7-9 and TRBJ1-2; a possible D gene is TRBD1 (5 bases). V lost 1 base, J lost 9 bases, and 24 bases lay in between. Germline CDR1 SEHNR, CDR2 FQNEAQ (reference sequence). The CDR3 contains 17 residues. CDR3 residues: CASSLEMGRRQNYCYTF. In nucleotides, the CDR3 is TGTGCCAGCAGCTTAGAAATGGGTCGGCGACAGAATTATTGCTACACCTTC. The variable domain in full, with the rest retrieved from reference TRBV7-9 and TRBJ1-2, is DTGVSQNPRHKITKRGQNVTFRCDPISEHNRLYWYRQTLGQGPEFLTYFQNEAQLEKSRLLSDRFSAERPKGSFSTLEIQRTEQGDSAMYLCASSLEMGRRQNYCYTFGSGTRLTVV.